This T cell receptor beta chain derives from a study of shared clonotypes between healthy human individuals. This clone was found once. Its specificity is unknown. The CDR3 is made up of 14 amino acids. From germline, CDR1 is SNHLY and CDR2 FYNNEI. The V end lost 6 bases, the J end lost 0 bases, and 11 bases lay between the germline ends. Findings of the study overall: The sampled material consisted only of blood, and tissue repertoires are likely to differ.

The method was immunoSEQ multiplex PCR; TCRdb's version includes in-frame clones alone and lacks a portion of them. The sample has roughly 2.5 million clones, around 94% seen once; the top ten hold 0.11% to 0.15%. The V gene is TRBV2, the J gene TRBJ1-2; TRBD1 might be the D (6 bases). This clonotype was sampled from a man aged 18 to 35 in good health. Source material: naive CD4+ T cells sorted from blood. As to subset: CD45RA+ positively selected. Here the CDR3 reads CASRPTGPNYGYTF. For the CDR3, the DNA is TGTGCCAGCAGACCGACAGGACCTAACTATGGCTACACCTTC.